Shown below are 7 T cell receptor beta chains from a single sample sequenced in a study of T cell changes during pregnancy in multiple sclerosis. The protocol was immunoSEQ multiplex PCR, while the TCRdb copy is restricted to in-frame clones and leaves out a portion. The data contain about 73,000 clones, over 80% of them seen just once; the ten biggest clones take up 2.5% to 3%. The sample was peripheral blood, taken in the third trimester of pregnancy. The receptors originated from a female donor in good health, enrolled as a control in a pregnancy study.

The gene calls are TRBV7-8 and TRBJ1-3; D is unclear. Germline values: CDR1 SGHVS, CDR2 FQNEAQ. The CDR3 is 14 amino acids. V lost 2 bases and J 1 base, leaving 6 bases between the germline ends. Here the CDR3 DNA reads TGTGCCAGCAGCTTATCGGTATCTGGAAACACCATATATTTT. This sequence encodes CASSLSVSGNTIYF.

The chain joins TRBV7-9 to TRBJ1-1, with a possible D match to TRBD1 (5 bases). This CDR3 is 15 amino acids long. The germline CDR1 and CDR2 sequences are SEHNR and FQNEAQ (reference sequence). V was trimmed by 2 bases and J by 3 bases, leaving 13 bases between them. The CDR3: CASSLFGRVDTEAFF. The CDR3 DNA sequence: TGTGCCAGCAGCTTATTTGGCAGGGTGGACACTGAAGCTTTCTTT.

V gene TRBV28 combines with J gene TRBJ1-2; D may be TRBD1 (6 bases). CDR1 is MDHEN and CDR2 is SYDVKM in the germline V gene. Trimming pared 5 bases from V and 8 bases from J, leaving 15 bases between. The CDR3 length is 13 residues. The CDR3 protein is CASSPGQKEGYTF. The CDR3 DNA sequence: TGTGCCAGCAGTCCTGGACAGAAGGAGGGCTACACCTTC.

This clone was seen a few times. The chain carries TRBV2 and TRBJ2-1; a possible D gene is TRBD1 (5 bases). The CDR3 runs to 10 residues. Germline CDR1 reads SNHLY; CDR2 reads FYNNEI. Trimming pared 6 bases from V and 11 bases from J, leaving 8 bases between. This CDR3 reads CASRSGKQFF. In DNA, the CDR3 is TGTGCCAGCAGGTCAGGGAAGCAGTTCTTC.

The chain couples TRBV13 to TRBJ1-1; 9 nucleotides line up with TRBD1. This CDR3 spans 14 amino acids. Germline-derived CDR1 and CDR2 are PRHDT and FYEKMQ (reference sequence). V shed 6 bases, J shed 3 bases, and the junction held 5 bases outside the gene matches. CDR3 loop: CASSLTGGDTEAFF. The CDR3 DNA follows: TGTGCCAGCAGTCTGACAGGGGGGGACACTGAAGCTTTCTTT.

V is TRBV5-1 and J is TRBJ1-2; 9 bases are a match to TRBD1. V gave up 4 bases and J gave up 4 bases; unmatched junction bases: 11. The CDR3 covers 16 residues. Per the germline V gene, CDR1 is SGHRS and CDR2 is YFSETQ. The CDR3 loop is CASSVGTGKHAYGYTF. For the CDR3, the DNA is TGCGCCAGCAGCGTCGGGACAGGGAAGCATGCCTATGGCTACACCTTC. The full variable domain, with the rest looked up from reference TRBV5-1 and TRBJ1-2, is KAGVTQTPRYLIKTRGQQVTLSCSPISGHRSVSWYQQTPGQGLQFLFEYFSETQRNKGNFPGRFSGRQFSNSRSEMNVSTLELGDSALYLCASSVGTGKHAYGYTFGSGTRLTVV.

The chain links TRBV27 to TRBJ2-7; possible D gene TRBD1, 5 bases. Germline values: CDR1 MNHEY, CDR2 SMNVEV (reference sequence). This CDR3 spans 13 amino acids. V was trimmed by 5 bases and J by 9 bases, leaving 17 bases between them. The CDR3 is CASSMLQDQGQYF. The CDR3 coding sequence is TGTGCCAGCAGTATGCTACAGGATCAGGGGCAGTACTTC.